The entry below describes one T cell receptor (beta chain). The CDR3 consists of 13 residues. The germline gives CDR1 LNHDA, CDR2 SQIVND (reference sequence). Between the trimmed V and J ends, which lost 6 bases and 2 bases, there was a span of 10 bases. The data belong to a study of shared clonotypes between healthy human individuals. 200 ng DNA, tens of thousands of T cell genomes, went into each sorted-subset replicate PCR. Measured with immunoSEQ multiplex PCR; TCRdb has only the in-frame clones, and not every one. This table holds about 2.4 million clones, approximately 92% found once. V gene TRBV19 combines with J gene TRBJ1-1; perhaps TRBD1 as D (6 bases). The sequenced sample was naive CD4+ T cells sorted from blood. Regarding subset: CD45RA+ positively selected. This clonotype originated in a man between 18 and 35 years old in good health. The CDR3 reads CASRGGANTEAFF. The DNA for the CDR3 is TGTGCCAGTAGAGGGGGGGCCAACACTGAAGCTTTCTTT.